The entry below gives a single T cell receptor (beta chain) sequence along with its context. With V trimmed by 6 bases and J by 8 bases, 21 bases remained unmatched. The CDR3 is 19 residues long. The germline V gene has CDR1 MDHEN and CDR2 SYDVKM. These data are taken from a study of blood T cell repertoires in COVID-19. Clones were sequenced by immunoSEQ multiplex PCR, and TCRdb holds only the in-frame ones, with some missing. Here the sample spans 200,000 to 250,000 clones, roughly 85% being singletons. The TCR comes from a man in his fifties with COVID-19, enrolled during active disease. Material: peripheral blood. The chain recombines TRBV28 with TRBJ1-6, with 8 nucleotides matching TRBD1. Here the CDR3 reads CASRPPGSDREIGYSPLHF. CDR3 DNA: TGTGCCAGCAGACCCCCGGGATCGGACAGGGAGATAGGGTATTCACCCCTCCACTTT.